The 25 T cell receptor beta chains in this list originate from one sample, sequenced in a study of T cells after posttransplantation cyclophosphamide (dated by TCRdb to 2015 to 2016). Libraries were prepared through the immunoSEQ multiplex PCR assay. TCRdb mirrors the immuneACCESS table, restricted to in-frame sequences. Some clones are absent from its copies; in checked studies, under half trace to an unresolved V gene, and the reason for the others is unknown. For this sample the table gives some 20,000 clones, of which about 90% were detected only once. 6% to 8.5% of the sample goes to the ten largest clones. The intended sense of this specimen's treatment or condition label: high-dose cyclophosphamide on days +3 and +4 as single-agent GVHD prophylaxis. Patients in the PTCy group got busulfan and fludarabine conditioning, a marrow graft from a related or unrelated donor, and cyclophosphamide on days +3 and +4.

This specimen consisted of PBMCs, obtained after allogeneic stem cell transplant with posttransplant cyclophosphamide. The origin of the receptors is a female patient in her thirties or forties who received an allogeneic stem cell transplant from a related donor, was CMV-positive, and had no GVHD. Post transplant, some T cells may arise from the graft donor.

This clone was counted only a few times. The chain has TRBV11-2 and TRBJ2-1; tentatively, D is TRBD2 (5 bases). V lost 6 bases and J 0 bases, leaving 15 bases between the germline ends. Germline V lookup: CDR1 SGHAT, CDR2 FQNNGV. The CDR3 totals 16 residues. The CDR3 DNA reads TGTGCCAGCAGGTCCCCCCGTGGGAGCTCCTACAATGAGCAGTTCTTC. Amino acid sequence: CASRSPRGSSYNEQFF.

This clone has just one count. CDR3 region: CASSVANPTDPTNEKLFF. DNA of the CDR3: TGTGCCAGCAGCGTAGCAAACCCGACAGATCCAACTAATGAAAAACTGTTTTTT. The chain is built from TRBV9 and TRBJ1-4, with a tentative D call TRBD1 (5 bases). This CDR3 has 18 amino acids. Germline-derived CDR1 and CDR2 are SGDLS and YYNGEE. Trimming left V 0 bases short and J 0 bases short, with 15 bases between.

The chain has TRBV29-1 and TRBJ2-1, with TRBD1 matching over 9 bases. The ends lost 6 bases at V and 8 bases at J; junction bases unmatched: 8. The germline V gene encodes CDR1 SQVTM and CDR2 ANQGSEA. The CDR3 covers 13 residues. CDR3 residues: CSVGTGSAYEQFF. CDR3 bases: TGCAGCGTGGGGACAGGGTCGGCCTATGAGCAGTTCTTC.

CDR3 bases: TGTGCCAGCAGCTTAGTACTGTTCTATGGCTACACCTTC. This encodes CASSLVLFYGYTF. This sequence joins TRBV7-9 and TRBJ1-2, with D uncertain. V gave up 1 base and J gave up 4 bases, with 7 bases separating them. The germline V gene encodes CDR1 SEHNR and CDR2 FQNEAQ (reference sequence). There are 13 residues in the CDR3.

The rearrangement uses TRBV7-9 and TRBJ2-7, with 10 bases lining up with TRBD2. The CDR3 runs 15 residues. Germline-derived CDR1 and CDR2 are SEHNR and FQNEAQ (reference sequence). V was pared by 3 bases and J by 4 bases, with 6 bases of the junction left unmatched. The CDR3 here is CASSLSLAGIYEQYF. CDR3 nucleotides: TGTGCCAGCAGCTTGTCACTAGCGGGGATATACGAGCAGTACTTC.

This chain joins TRBV10-1 and TRBJ2-1, with D perhaps matching TRBD2 (6 bases). The V gene lost 6 bases and the J gene lost 5 bases, with 11 bases spanning the gap. Germline assignment: CDR1 WNHNN and CDR2 SYGVQD (reference sequence). This CDR3 region has 13 residues. CDR3 protein: CASRLTGDNEQFF. The CDR3, as DNA: TGCGCCAGCAGGTTAACGGGAGACAATGAGCAGTTCTTC.

The chain links TRBV28 to TRBJ2-2; D not certain. V was clipped by 3 bases and J by 4 bases, with 6 bases between them. CDR1 and CDR2 (germline): MDHEN, SYDVKM. The CDR3 covers 13 residues. This CDR3 reads CASSFRFTGELFF. The CDR3 DNA is TGTGCCAGCAGTTTTAGATTCACCGGGGAGCTGTTTTTT.

The V gene is TRBV18, the J gene TRBJ2-4; no firm D call. Germline V lookup: CDR1 KGHSH, CDR2 LQKENI. V was cut by 3 bases and J by 5 bases, with 8 bases left in between. This CDR3 comprises 13 residues. The CDR3 spells CASSPAVENIQYF. DNA of the CDR3: TGTGCCAGCTCACCGGCGGTTGAAAACATTCAGTACTTC.

The chain has TRBV18 and TRBJ1-2; 7 bases are a match to TRBD1. Germline V gene sequence: CDR1 KGHSH, CDR2 LQKENI. Trimming cost V 6 bases and J 4 bases; bases outside gene matches: 20. The CDR3 loop spans 18 amino acids. DNA for the CDR3: TGTGCCAGCTCCCCTAGACTCCGGGACAGTAAAGACCCCTATGGCTACACCTTC. Translating it yields CASSPRLRDSKDPYGYTF.

This clone is medium-sized within its sample. J is TRBJ2-1 and V is TRBV4-1, with D perhaps TRBD2 (6 bases). Per germline, CDR1 MGHRA and CDR2 YSYEKL. Trimming pared 3 bases from V and 5 bases from J, leaving 11 bases between. The CDR3 extends over 14 amino acids. CDR3 coding DNA: TGCGCCAGCAGCCAGGGACTTAGCGACAATGAGCAGTTCTTC. This codes for CASSQGLSDNEQFF.

The chain uses TRBV6-1 and TRBJ2-3; 12 bases match TRBD2. Germline values: CDR1 MNHNS, CDR2 SASEGT. With V trimmed by 4 bases and J by 2 bases, 10 bases remained unmatched. The CDR3 loop spans 18 amino acids. The CDR3 here is CASSGIPRTSGTTDTQYF. The CDR3 nucleotides read TGTGCCAGCAGTGGCATTCCCCGGACTAGCGGGACCACAGATACGCAGTATTTT.

The V gene is TRBV5-1, the J gene TRBJ1-4; D remains ambiguous. Germline assignment: CDR1 SGHRS and CDR2 YFSETQ. V was clipped by 7 bases and J by 7 bases, with 14 bases between them. The CDR3 has 13 amino acids. The CDR3 nucleotides read TGCGCCAGCTCCGGTAGCGGCGGTGAAAAACTGTTTTTT. Its protein is CASSGSGGEKLFF.

This chain joins TRBV25-1 and TRBJ2-3, with 9 positions matching TRBD2. Germline V gene sequence: CDR1 MGHDK, CDR2 SYGVNS. This CDR3 contains 14 residues. After removal of 6 bases from V and 10 bases from J, the junction contained 11 bases not matched to a gene. For the CDR3, the DNA is TGTGCCAGCAGAGAGGGACTAGCAGGACCCCCGCAGTATTTT. As protein: CASREGLAGPPQYF.

The chain carries TRBV6-5 and TRBJ2-7; TRBD1 matches 7 bases. V was pared by 0 bases and J by 4 bases, with 6 bases of the junction left unmatched. This CDR3 spans 15 amino acids. The germline V gene encodes CDR1 MNHEY and CDR2 SVGAGI. This CDR3 reads CASSYSPGGPYEQYF. DNA for the CDR3: TGTGCCAGCAGTTACTCACCAGGGGGACCATACGAGCAGTACTTC.

This clone was seen more than once but under ten times. This chain connects TRBV9 to TRBJ2-3; D is possibly TRBD2 (5 bases). This CDR3 comprises 16 residues. CDR1 and CDR2 (germline): SGDLS, YYNGEE. V lost 6 bases and J lost 0, with 17 bases in between. CDR3 in amino acids: CASTSGLSGSTDTQYF. DNA for the CDR3: TGTGCCAGCACCTCTGGCCTAAGCGGTAGCACAGATACGCAGTATTTT.

This clone has a single count. The rearrangement uses TRBV6-5 and TRBJ2-7, with D possibly being TRBD1 (6 bases). The CDR3 runs 13 residues. Trimming stripped 4 bases from V and 5 bases from J, with 12 bases between. From germline, CDR1 is MNHEY and CDR2 SVGAGI. The CDR3 here is CASSSYYRDEQYF. The CDR3 coding sequence is TGTGCCAGCAGTTCATACTACAGGGACGAGCAGTACTTC.

The chain links TRBV18 to TRBJ2-1; a weak D match, TRBD1 (6 bases). CDR1 is KGHSH and CDR2 is LQKENI in the germline V gene. With 0 bases removed from V and 0 bases from J, the gap between germline ends came to 9 bases. This CDR3 is built from 16 residues. In DNA form, the CDR3 reads TGTGCCAGCTCACCACCCGGACAGACCTCCTACAATGAGCAGTTCTTC. It translates to CASSPPGQTSYNEQFF.

V usage is TRBV28 and J usage is TRBJ1-2; possibly TRBD1 for D (6 bases). CDR1 is MDHEN and CDR2 is SYDVKM in the germline V gene. The V end lost 2 bases, the J end lost 4 bases, and 14 bases lay between the germline ends. This CDR3 spans 15 amino acids. DNA for the CDR3: TGTGCCAGCAGTTTACAACAGGGAAGGGGCTATGGCTACACCTTC. Translation: CASSLQQGRGYGYTF.

The chain recombines TRBV6-5 with TRBJ2-3; D is possibly TRBD2 (5 bases). With 0 bases removed from V and 3 bases from J, the gap between germline ends came to 7 bases. The CDR3 has 14 amino acids. CDR1 and CDR2 (germline): MNHEY, SVGAGI. The CDR3 bases are TGTGCCAGCAGTTACTCGCTAGCTACAGATACGCAGTATTTT. This translates into CASSYSLATDTQYF.

The CDR3 reads CASSVQGSRGYGYTF. In nucleotides, the CDR3 is TGTGCCAGCAGCGTCCAAGGGTCCAGGGGGTATGGCTACACCTTC. The chain joins TRBV9 to TRBJ1-2, with 7 positions matching TRBD1. CDR3 length: 15 residues. Germline V lookup: CDR1 SGDLS, CDR2 YYNGEE. The V and J ends lost 2 bases and 5 bases, in that order; junction bases with no gene match: 9.

V is TRBV29-1 and J is TRBJ2-2, with TRBD1 matching 8 bases. This CDR3 is built from 15 residues. Germline-derived CDR1 and CDR2 are SQVTM and ANQGSEA. Losses at the gene ends were 3 bases for V and 4 bases for J; bases not matched to a gene: 7. The CDR3 protein is CSVEVGQGLTGELFF. The CDR3 DNA reads as TGCAGCGTTGAGGTCGGACAGGGTCTCACCGGGGAGCTGTTTTTT.

This chain connects TRBV28 to TRBJ2-6; 9 bases fit TRBD1. Germline trimming cut 6 bases from V and 12 bases from J; bases unmatched to any gene: 12. CDR1 MDHEN and CDR2 SYDVKM come from the germline V gene. The CDR3 spans 15 residues. The CDR3 sequence is CASSLGGTGTFVLTF. Written as DNA, the CDR3 is TGTGCCAGCAGCCTAGGGGGGACAGGGACCTTCGTCCTGACTTTC.

This chain links TRBV19 with TRBJ2-1, with TRBD2 as a possible D gene (6 bases). V shed 7 bases and J shed 6 bases, with 19 bases lying between them. The CDR3 runs 15 residues. Germline V gene lookup returns CDR1 LNHDA and CDR2 SQIVND (reference sequence). CDR3 region: CASTLTGTVSNEQFF. In nucleotides, the CDR3 is TGTGCCAGTACCCTCACCGGGACTGTATCCAATGAGCAGTTCTTC.

This clone appeared a few times. The chain combines TRBV6-1 with TRBJ2-7, with 11 bases identical to TRBD1. Germline V gene data show CDR1 as MNHNS and CDR2 as SASEGT. V shed 3 bases and J 4 bases; nucleotides not matched to a gene: 5. The CDR3 length is 15 residues. The CDR3 protein is CASSDVDRGPYEQYF. The CDR3 DNA reads TGTGCCAGCAGTGACGTGGACAGGGGGCCGTACGAGCAGTACTTC.

J is TRBJ2-1 and V is TRBV5-6; D ambiguous. Trimming removed 0 bases at V and 5 bases at J, with 18 bases between. Germline V gene lookup returns CDR1 SGHDT and CDR2 YYEEEE. CDR3 length: 17 amino acids. This chain's CDR3 is CASSLALVLRWDNEQFF. In DNA form, the CDR3 reads TGTGCCAGCAGCTTGGCCCTTGTCTTGAGGTGGGACAATGAGCAGTTCTTC.